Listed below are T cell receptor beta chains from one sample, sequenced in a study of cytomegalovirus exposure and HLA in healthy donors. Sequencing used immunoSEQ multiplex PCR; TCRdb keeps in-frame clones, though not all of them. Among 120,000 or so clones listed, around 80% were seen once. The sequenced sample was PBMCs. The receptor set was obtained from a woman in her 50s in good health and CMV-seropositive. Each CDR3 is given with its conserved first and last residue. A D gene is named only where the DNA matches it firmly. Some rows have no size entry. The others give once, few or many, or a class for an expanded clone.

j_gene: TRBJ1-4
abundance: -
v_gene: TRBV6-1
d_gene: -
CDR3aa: CASRKGANEKLFF
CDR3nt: TGTGCCAGCAGGAAAGGGGCTAATGAAAAACTGTTTTTT

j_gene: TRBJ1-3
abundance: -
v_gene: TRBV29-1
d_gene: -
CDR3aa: CSVRDNFSSGNTIYF
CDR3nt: TGCAGCGTCCGGGACAACTTCTCCTCTGGAAACACCATATATTTT

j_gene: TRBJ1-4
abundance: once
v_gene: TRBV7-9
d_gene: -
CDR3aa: CASSSTLAQTLSTNEKLFF
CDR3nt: TGTGCCAGCAGCTCAACTCTTGCCCAAACCCTGTCAACTAATGAAAAACTGTTTTTT

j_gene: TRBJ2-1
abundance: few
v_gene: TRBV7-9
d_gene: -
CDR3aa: CASSLAGGTDEQFF
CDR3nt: TGTGCCAGCAGCTTAGCAGGGGGGACAGATGAGCAGTTCTTC

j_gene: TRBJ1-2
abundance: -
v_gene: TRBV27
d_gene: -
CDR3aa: CASSFNAGSYGYTF
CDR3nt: TGTGCCAGCAGTTTTAATGCAGGCAGCTATGGCTACACCTTC

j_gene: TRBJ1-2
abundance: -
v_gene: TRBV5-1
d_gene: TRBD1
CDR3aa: CASTEQGDYGYTF
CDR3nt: TGCGCCAGCACCGAACAGGGGGACTATGGCTACACCTTC

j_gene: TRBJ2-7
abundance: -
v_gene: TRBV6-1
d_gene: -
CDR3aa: CASSESGQVVPYEQYF
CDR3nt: TGTGCCAGCAGTGAAAGTGGTCAGGTCGTACCCTACGAGCAGTACTTC

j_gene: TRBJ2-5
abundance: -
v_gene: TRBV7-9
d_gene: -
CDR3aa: CASSLQGETQYF
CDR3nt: TGTGCCAGCAGCTTACAGGGAGAGACCCAGTACTTC

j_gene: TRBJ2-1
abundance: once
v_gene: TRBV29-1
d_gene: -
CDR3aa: CCEEVSYNEQFF
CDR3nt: TGCTGCGAGGAGGTGTCCTACAATGAGCAGTTCTTC

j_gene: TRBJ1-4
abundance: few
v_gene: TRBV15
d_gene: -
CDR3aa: CATSRTTVNEKLFF
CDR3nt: TGTGCCACCAGCAGAACGACAGTTAATGAAAAACTGTTTTTT

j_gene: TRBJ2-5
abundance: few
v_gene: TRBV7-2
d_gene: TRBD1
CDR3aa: CASSPQGAGETQYF
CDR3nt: TGTGCCAGCAGCCCACAGGGGGCGGGGGAGACCCAGTACTTC

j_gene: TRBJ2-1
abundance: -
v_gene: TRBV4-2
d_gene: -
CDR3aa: CASSSSGSPYNEQFF
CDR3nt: TGTGCCAGCAGCTCCTCCGGTTCCCCCTACAATGAGCAGTTCTTC

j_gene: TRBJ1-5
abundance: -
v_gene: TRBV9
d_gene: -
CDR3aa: CASSGGGMGNQPQHF
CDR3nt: TGTGCCAGCAGCGGCGGGGGTATGGGCAATCAGCCCCAGCATTTT

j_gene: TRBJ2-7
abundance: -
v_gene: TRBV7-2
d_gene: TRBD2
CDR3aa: CASSLHWGRVSYEQYF
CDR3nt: TGTGCCAGCAGCTTGCATTGGGGGAGGGTTTCCTACGAGCAGTACTTC

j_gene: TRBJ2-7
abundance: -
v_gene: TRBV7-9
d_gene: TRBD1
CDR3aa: CASTPSGGQGNYEQYF
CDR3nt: TGTGCCAGCACGCCGAGCGGGGGACAGGGGAACTACGAGCAGTACTTC

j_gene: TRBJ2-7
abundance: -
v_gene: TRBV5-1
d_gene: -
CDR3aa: CASSLVAPGYYEQYF
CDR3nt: TGCGCCAGCAGCTTGGTGGCGCCGGGGTACTACGAGCAGTACTTC

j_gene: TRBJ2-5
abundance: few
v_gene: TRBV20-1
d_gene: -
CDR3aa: CSARVGETQYF
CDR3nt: TGCAGTGCTAGGGTCGGAGAGACCCAGTACTTC

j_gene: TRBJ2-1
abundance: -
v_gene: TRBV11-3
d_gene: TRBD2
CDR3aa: CASSLTSGGYNEQFF
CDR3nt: TGTGCCAGCAGCTTGACTAGCGGGGGGTACAATGAGCAGTTCTTC

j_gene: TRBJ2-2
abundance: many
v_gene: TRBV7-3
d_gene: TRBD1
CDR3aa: CASSLGAGGFTGELFF
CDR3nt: TGTGCCAGCAGCTTAGGCGCAGGGGGCTTCACCGGGGAGCTGTTTTTT

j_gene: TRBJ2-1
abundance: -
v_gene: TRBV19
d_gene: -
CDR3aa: CASSHGGGLGGEQFF
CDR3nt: TGTGCCAGTAGTCACGGAGGGGGCCTGGGAGGTGAGCAGTTCTTC

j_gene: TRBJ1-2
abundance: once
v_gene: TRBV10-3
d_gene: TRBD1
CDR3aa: CAISDWQGDGYTF
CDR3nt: TGTGCCATCAGTGATTGGCAGGGGGATGGCTACACCTTC

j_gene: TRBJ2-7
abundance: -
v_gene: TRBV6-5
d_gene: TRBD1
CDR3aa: CASSFARGRRDEQYF
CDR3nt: TGTGCCAGCAGTTTCGCGAGGGGGCGTAGGGACGAGCAGTACTTC

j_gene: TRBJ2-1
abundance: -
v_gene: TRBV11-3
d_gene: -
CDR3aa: CASSLEVRGYNEQFF
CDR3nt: TGTGCCAGCAGCCTCGAGGTCAGGGGCTACAATGAGCAGTTCTTC

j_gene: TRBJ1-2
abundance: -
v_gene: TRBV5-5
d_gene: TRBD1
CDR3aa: CASSSRDREFGGYTF
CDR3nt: TGTGCCAGCAGCTCCCGGGACAGGGAATTTGGTGGCTACACCTTC

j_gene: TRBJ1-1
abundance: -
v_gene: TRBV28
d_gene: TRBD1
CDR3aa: CASSSTGRQTEAFF
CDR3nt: TGTGCCAGCAGTTCGACAGGGCGCCAGACTGAAGCTTTCTTT

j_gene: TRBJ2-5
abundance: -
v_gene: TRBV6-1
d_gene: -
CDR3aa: CASSERRPGRQETQYF
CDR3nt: TGTGCCAGCAGTGAACGTAGACCAGGGAGGCAAGAGACCCAGTACTTC

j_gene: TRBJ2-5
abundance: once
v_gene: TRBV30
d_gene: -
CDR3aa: CAWSASGETQYF
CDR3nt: TGTGCCTGGAGTGCCTCGGGGGAGACCCAGTACTTC

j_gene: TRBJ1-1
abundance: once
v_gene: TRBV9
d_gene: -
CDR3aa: CASSAGPGDTEAFF
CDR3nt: TGTGCCAGCAGCGCAGGCCCCGGGGACACTGAAGCTTTCTTT

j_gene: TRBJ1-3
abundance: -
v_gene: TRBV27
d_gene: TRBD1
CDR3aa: CASSLTGYPGNTIYF
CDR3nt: TGTGCCAGCAGTCTGACAGGGTACCCTGGAAACACCATATATTTT

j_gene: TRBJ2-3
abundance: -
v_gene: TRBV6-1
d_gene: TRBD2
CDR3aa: CASSEWAGESTDTQYF
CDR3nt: TGTGCCAGCAGTGAATGGGCGGGAGAGAGCACAGATACGCAGTATTTT

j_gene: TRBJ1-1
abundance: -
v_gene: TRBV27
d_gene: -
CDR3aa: CASSTLTTGPTEAFF
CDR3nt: TGTGCCAGCAGTACCCTTACGACAGGTCCGACTGAAGCTTTCTTT

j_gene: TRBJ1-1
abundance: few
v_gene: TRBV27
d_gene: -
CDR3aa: CASNPGGMNTEAFF
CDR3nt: TGTGCCAGCAACCCTGGGGGGATGAACACTGAAGCTTTCTTT

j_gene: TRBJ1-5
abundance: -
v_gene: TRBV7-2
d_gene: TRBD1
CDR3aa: CASSRTRTGGYSSNQPQHF
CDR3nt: TGTGCCAGCAGCCGGACACGGACAGGGGGCTACTCTAGCAATCAGCCCCAGCATTTT

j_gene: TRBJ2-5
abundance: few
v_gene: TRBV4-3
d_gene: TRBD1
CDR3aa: CASSQDPGQQETQYF
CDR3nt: TGCGCCAGCAGCCAAGATCCGGGACAGCAAGAGACCCAGTACTTC

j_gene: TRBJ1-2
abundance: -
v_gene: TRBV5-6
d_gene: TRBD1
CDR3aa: CASSSITGGWGYTF
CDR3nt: TGTGCCAGCAGCTCAATTACAGGGGGCTGGGGCTACACCTTC

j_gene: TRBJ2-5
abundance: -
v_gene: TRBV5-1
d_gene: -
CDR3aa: CAPTGSSETQYF
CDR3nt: TGCGCTCCCACAGGGTCTTCAGAGACCCAGTACTTC

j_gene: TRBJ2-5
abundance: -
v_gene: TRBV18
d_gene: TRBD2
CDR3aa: CASSHGLDGETQYF
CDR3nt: TGTGCCAGCTCTCACGGACTAGACGGAGAGACCCAGTACTTC

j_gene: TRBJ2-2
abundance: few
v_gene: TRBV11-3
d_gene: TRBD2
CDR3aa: CASSLGLAAGELFF
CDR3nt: TGTGCCAGCAGCTTAGGACTAGCGGCCGGGGAGCTGTTTTTT

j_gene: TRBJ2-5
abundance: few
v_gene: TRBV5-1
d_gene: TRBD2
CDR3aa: CASSPGTSGGVRETQYF
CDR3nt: TGCGCCAGCAGCCCAGGGACTAGCGGGGGGGTTCGAGAGACCCAGTACTTC